A selection of T cell receptor beta chains follows, all from one sample in a study of blood T cells in healthy people across ages. TCRdb re-called the 5' RACE reads with MiXCR, one entry per CDR3 protein. The sample lists roughly 1.5 million distinct CDR3 sequences, approximately 43% occurring once. Source material: blood. These receptors were obtained from a woman between 18 and 29 years old in good health. The CDR3 runs from the conserved cysteine through the conserved F or W. Fields, in order: J gene, clone size, D gene, CDR3 length, V gene, CDR3 DNA, CDR3 protein. D genes are given only for firm matches. Size is omitted from some rows. Given values are once, few, many or a class for expanded clones.

J gene: TRBJ2-5; clone size: .; D gene: .; CDR3 length: 11; V gene: TRBV20-1; CDR3 DNA: TGCAGTGCTAAATTTATCGATGAGCAGTACTTC; CDR3 protein: CSAKFIDEQYF
J gene: TRBJ2-7; clone size: .; D gene: TRBD1; CDR3 length: 13; V gene: TRBV20-1; CDR3 DNA: TGCAGTGCTGACAGGGGGCAAGCCTACGAGCAGTACTTC; CDR3 protein: CSADRGQAYEQYF
J gene: TRBJ1-5; clone size: .; D gene: TRBD1; CDR3 length: 17; V gene: TRBV9; CDR3 DNA: TGTGCCAGCAGCCTGGGGACAGGCGATTATAGCAATCAGCCCCAGCATTTT; CDR3 protein: CASSLGTGDYSNQPQHF
J gene: TRBJ1-1; clone size: few; D gene: .; CDR3 length: 15; V gene: TRBV5-1; CDR3 DNA: TGCGCCAGCAGCTTGACGGTACAGAAGAACACTGAAGCTTTCTTT; CDR3 protein: CASSLTVQKNTEAFF
J gene: TRBJ2-7; clone size: .; D gene: TRBD2; CDR3 length: 15; V gene: TRBV5-1; CDR3 DNA: TGCGCCAGCAGCGAGAGGGGACTAGCGACCTACGAGCAGTACTTC; CDR3 protein: CASSERGLATYEQYF
J gene: TRBJ1-1; clone size: .; D gene: TRBD1; CDR3 length: 15; V gene: TRBV28; CDR3 DNA: TGTGCCAGCAGTTTTCCCCTGACAGGGAGAAACGAAGCTTTCTTT; CDR3 protein: CASSFPLTGRNEAFF
J gene: TRBJ2-1; clone size: .; D gene: TRBD1; CDR3 length: 16; V gene: TRBV29-1; CDR3 DNA: TGCAGCGTTGACGGGCGGGGACAGGAATCCCACAATGAGCAGTTCTTC; CDR3 protein: CSVDGRGQESHNEQFF
J gene: TRBJ1-1; clone size: .; D gene: .; CDR3 length: 13; V gene: TRBV27; CDR3 DNA: TGTGCCAGCAAACAACGATTGAACACTGAAGCTTTCTTT; CDR3 protein: CASKQRLNTEAFF
J gene: TRBJ2-7; clone size: once; D gene: .; CDR3 length: 15; V gene: TRBV10-2; CDR3 DNA: TGCGCCAGCAGTCCGACCTCAGGGGCCGGCTACGAGCAGTACTTC; CDR3 protein: CASSPTSGAGYEQYF
J gene: TRBJ2-1; clone size: .; D gene: .; CDR3 length: 18; V gene: TRBV3-1; CDR3 DNA: TGTGCCAGCAGCCAAGATCCCCCCACTACGACCACCTACAATGAGCAGTTCTTC; CDR3 protein: CASSQDPPTTTTYNEQFF
J gene: TRBJ1-4; clone size: few; D gene: .; CDR3 length: 15; V gene: TRBV11-2; CDR3 DNA: TGTGCCAGCAACCGCGCCGGAGCAACTAATGAAAAACTGTTTTTT; CDR3 protein: CASNRAGATNEKLFF
J gene: TRBJ2-1; clone size: .; D gene: TRBD2; CDR3 length: 15; V gene: TRBV9; CDR3 DNA: TGTGCCAGCAGCCCGCGGGGGGGGCGGCTTTTAGGGCAGTTCTTC; CDR3 protein: CASSPRGGRLLGQFF
J gene: TRBJ1-4; clone size: .; D gene: TRBD1; CDR3 length: 18; V gene: TRBV10-3; CDR3 DNA: TGTGCCATCAGTGAACACCGGGACAGGGATGGAGGGCGTGAAAAACTGTTTTTT; CDR3 protein: CAISEHRDRDGGREKLFF
J gene: TRBJ2-3; clone size: .; D gene: .; CDR3 length: 15; V gene: TRBV7-3; CDR3 DNA: TGTGCCAGCAGCTCCCTCGGGGGGCCGGCAGATACGCAGTATTTT; CDR3 protein: CASSSLGGPADTQYF
J gene: TRBJ1-2; clone size: few; D gene: .; CDR3 length: 15; V gene: TRBV3-1; CDR3 DNA: TGTGCCAGCAGCCAGCGCCGGACCGGGTCGGGTGGCTACACCTTC; CDR3 protein: CASSQRRTGSGGYTF
J gene: TRBJ2-1; clone size: .; D gene: .; CDR3 length: 16; V gene: TRBV5-1; CDR3 DNA: TGCGCCAGCAGCCCTGACACTAGTGGCTCCTACAATGAGCAGTTCTTC; CDR3 protein: CASSPDTSGSYNEQFF
J gene: TRBJ1-2; clone size: few; D gene: .; CDR3 length: 17; V gene: TRBV5-1; CDR3 DNA: TGCGCCAGCAGCTTGGGGGCCCAGCCCGAAATTAACTATGGCTACACCTTC; CDR3 protein: CASSLGAQPEINYGYTF
J gene: TRBJ2-7; clone size: .; D gene: TRBD1; CDR3 length: 13; V gene: TRBV2; CDR3 DNA: TGTGCCAGCGGGGACAGGGGGCACTACGAGCAGTACTTC; CDR3 protein: CASGDRGHYEQYF
J gene: TRBJ2-7; clone size: many; D gene: .; CDR3 length: 15; V gene: TRBV20-1; CDR3 DNA: TGCAGTGCTAGCAGTGGGAGGAACTCCTACAATGAGCAGTACTTC; CDR3 protein: CSASSGRNSYNEQYF
J gene: TRBJ2-7; clone size: few; D gene: TRBD2; CDR3 length: 15; V gene: TRBV7-2; CDR3 DNA: TGTGCCAGCAGCGAACCGGGACTAGCCCTTTACGAGCAGTACTTC; CDR3 protein: CASSEPGLALYEQYF